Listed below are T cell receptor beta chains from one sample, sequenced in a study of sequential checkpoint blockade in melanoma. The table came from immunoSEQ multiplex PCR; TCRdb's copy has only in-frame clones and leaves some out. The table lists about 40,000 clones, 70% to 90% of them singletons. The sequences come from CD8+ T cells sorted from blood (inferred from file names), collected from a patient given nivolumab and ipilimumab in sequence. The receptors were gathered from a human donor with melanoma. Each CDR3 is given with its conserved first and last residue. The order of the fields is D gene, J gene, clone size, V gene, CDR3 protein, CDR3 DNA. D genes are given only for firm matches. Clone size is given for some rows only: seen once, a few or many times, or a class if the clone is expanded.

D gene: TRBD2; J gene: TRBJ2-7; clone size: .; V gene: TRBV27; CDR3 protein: CASSWAGTSGYEQYF; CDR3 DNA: TGTGCCAGCAGCTGGGCCGGGACTAGCGGGTACGAGCAGTACTTC
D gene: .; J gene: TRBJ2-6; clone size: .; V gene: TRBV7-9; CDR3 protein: CASSLRRTGPGANVLTF; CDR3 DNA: TGTGCCAGCAGCTTGCGGAGAACAGGGCCTGGGGCCAACGTCCTGACTTTC
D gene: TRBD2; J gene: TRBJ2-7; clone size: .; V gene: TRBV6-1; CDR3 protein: CASRRASGIEQYF; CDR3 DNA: TGTGCCAGCCGCCGAGCTAGCGGGATAGAGCAGTACTTC
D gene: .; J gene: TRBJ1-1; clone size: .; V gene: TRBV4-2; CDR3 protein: CASSQDFGGGGAMGDTEAFF; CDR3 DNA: TGTGCCAGCAGCCAAGATTTCGGTGGGGGAGGTGCAATGGGCGACACTGAAGCTTTCTTT
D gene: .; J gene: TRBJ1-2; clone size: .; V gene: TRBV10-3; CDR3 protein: CAISDEFSYYGYTF; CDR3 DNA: TGTGCCATCAGTGATGAGTTCTCCTACTATGGCTACACCTTC
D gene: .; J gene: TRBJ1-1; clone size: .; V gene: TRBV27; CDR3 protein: CASSNLMGATTEAFF; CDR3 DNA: TGTGCCAGCAGCAACCTCATGGGAGCCACCACTGAAGCTTTCTTT
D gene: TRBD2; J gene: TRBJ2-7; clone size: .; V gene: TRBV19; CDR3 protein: CASSSLSGSLREQYF; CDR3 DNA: TGTGCCAGTAGTTCCCTTAGCGGGAGTCTTCGCGAGCAGTACTTC
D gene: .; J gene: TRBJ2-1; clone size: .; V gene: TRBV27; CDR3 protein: CASSLSFHNSLYNEQFF; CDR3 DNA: TGTGCCAGCAGTTTATCGTTTCATAACTCCCTCTACAATGAGCAGTTCTTC
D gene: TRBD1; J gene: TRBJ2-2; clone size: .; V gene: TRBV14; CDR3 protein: CASRLTGGSTGELFF; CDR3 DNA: TGTGCCAGCAGACTGACAGGGGGCAGTACCGGGGAGCTGTTTTTT
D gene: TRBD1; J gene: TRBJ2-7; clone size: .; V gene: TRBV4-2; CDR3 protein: CASSQYNSPGQGDEQYF; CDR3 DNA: TGTGCCAGCAGCCAGTACAACTCCCCGGGACAGGGTGACGAGCAGTACTTC
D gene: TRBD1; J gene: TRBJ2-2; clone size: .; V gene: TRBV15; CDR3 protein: CATSVGQGDTGELFF; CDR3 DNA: TGTGCCACCAGCGTAGGACAGGGGGATACCGGGGAGCTGTTTTTT
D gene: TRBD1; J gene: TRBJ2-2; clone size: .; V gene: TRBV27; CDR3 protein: CASSHRQGAGELFF; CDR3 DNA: TGTGCCAGCAGTCACCGACAGGGGGCCGGGGAGCTGTTTTTT
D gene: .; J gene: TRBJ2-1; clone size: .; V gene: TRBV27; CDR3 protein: CASSQWNEQFF; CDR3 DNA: TGTGCCAGCAGTCAGTGGAATGAGCAGTTCTTC
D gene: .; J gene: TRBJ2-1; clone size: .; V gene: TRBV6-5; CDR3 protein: CASSNPGYEQFF; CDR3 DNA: TGTGCCAGCAGTAACCCCGGGTATGAGCAGTTCTTC
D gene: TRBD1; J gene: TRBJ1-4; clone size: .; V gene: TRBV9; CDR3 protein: CASSVGGTGHAKLFF; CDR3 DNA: TGTGCCAGCAGCGTAGGTGGGACAGGACATGCAAAACTGTTTTTT
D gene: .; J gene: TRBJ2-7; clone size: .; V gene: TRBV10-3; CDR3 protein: CAISDGSSYEQYF; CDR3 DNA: TGTGCCATCAGTGACGGGAGCTCCTACGAGCAGTACTTC
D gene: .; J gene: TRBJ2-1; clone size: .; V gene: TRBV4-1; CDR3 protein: CASSQDRELFYNEQFF; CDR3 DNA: TGCGCCAGCAGCCAAGATCGAGAACTTTTCTACAATGAGCAGTTCTTC
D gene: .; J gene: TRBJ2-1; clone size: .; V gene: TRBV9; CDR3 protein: CASSGGVALYNEQFF; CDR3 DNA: TGTGCCAGCAGCGGGGGGGTGGCCCTCTACAATGAGCAGTTCTTC
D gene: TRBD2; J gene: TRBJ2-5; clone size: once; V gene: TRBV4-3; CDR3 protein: CASSQDHGGIETQYF; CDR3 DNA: TGCGCCAGCAGCCAAGATCACGGGGGGATAGAGACCCAGTACTTC
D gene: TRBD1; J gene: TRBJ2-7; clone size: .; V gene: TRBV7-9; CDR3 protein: CASGGYFGTGKGAYEQYF; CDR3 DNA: TGTGCCAGCGGGGGGTACTTCGGGACAGGGAAGGGAGCCTACGAGCAGTACTTC
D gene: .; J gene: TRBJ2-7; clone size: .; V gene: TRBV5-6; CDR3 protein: CASSSKPGHSYEQYF; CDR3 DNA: TGTGCCAGCAGCTCAAAACCGGGACATTCCTACGAGCAGTACTTC
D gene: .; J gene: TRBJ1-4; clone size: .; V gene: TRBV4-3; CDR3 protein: CASSPDRGFNEKLFF; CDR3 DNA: TGCGCCAGCAGCCCGGATAGGGGATTTAATGAAAAACTGTTTTTT
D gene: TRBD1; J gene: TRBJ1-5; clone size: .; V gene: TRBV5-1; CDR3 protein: CASSPVGGQGDNQPQHF; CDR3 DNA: TGCGCCAGCAGCCCGGTAGGGGGACAGGGTGACAATCAGCCCCAGCATTTT
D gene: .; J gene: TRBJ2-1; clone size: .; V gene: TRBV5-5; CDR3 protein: CASSFGGNEQFF; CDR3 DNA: TGTGCCAGCAGCTTTGGGGGGAATGAGCAGTTCTTC
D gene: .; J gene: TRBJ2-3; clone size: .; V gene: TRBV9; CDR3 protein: CASSRLTADTQYF; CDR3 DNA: TGTGCCAGCAGCCGCCTAACGGCAGATACGCAGTATTTT
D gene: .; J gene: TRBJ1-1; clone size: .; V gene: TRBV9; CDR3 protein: CASSLGGGMNTEAFF; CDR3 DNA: TGTGCCAGCAGCCTAGGGGGGGGTATGAACACTGAAGCTTTCTTT
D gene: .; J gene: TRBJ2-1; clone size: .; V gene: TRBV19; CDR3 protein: CASSIGSGAFYNEQFF; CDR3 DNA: TGTGCCAGTAGTATTGGAAGCGGAGCCTTCTACAATGAGCAGTTCTTC
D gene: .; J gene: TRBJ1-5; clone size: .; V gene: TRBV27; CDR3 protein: CASSPAAPYSNQPQHF; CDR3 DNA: TGTGCCAGCAGTCCCGCAGCGCCCTATAGCAATCAGCCCCAGCATTTT
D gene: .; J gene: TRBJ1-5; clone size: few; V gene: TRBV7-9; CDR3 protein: CASTLDVNQPQHF; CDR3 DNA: TGTGCCAGCACCCTAGATGTCAATCAGCCCCAGCATTTT
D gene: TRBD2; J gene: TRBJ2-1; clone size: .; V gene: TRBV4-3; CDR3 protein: CASSQDILRLAGAPLNEQFF; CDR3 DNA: TGCGCCAGCAGCCAAGATATATTGAGACTAGCGGGAGCCCCTCTCAATGAGCAGTTCTTC